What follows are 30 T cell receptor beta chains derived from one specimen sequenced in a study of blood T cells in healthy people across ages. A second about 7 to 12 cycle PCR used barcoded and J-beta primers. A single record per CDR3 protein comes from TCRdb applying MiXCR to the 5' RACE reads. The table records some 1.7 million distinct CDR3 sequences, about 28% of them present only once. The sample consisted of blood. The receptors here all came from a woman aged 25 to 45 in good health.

The CDR3 DNA reads as TGTGCCAGCAGCCCAGTACAGTATAATGAAAAACTGTTTTTT. As protein: CASSPVQYNEKLFF. The rearrangement uses TRBV3-1 and TRBJ1-4; D is unresolved. CDR1 is LGHDT, CDR2 YNNKEL, per germline (reference sequence). Trimming stripped 4 bases from V and 4 bases from J, with 10 bases between. This CDR3 contains 14 residues. Using reference TRBV3-1 and TRBJ1-4 for the parts outside the CDR3, the full variable domain is DTAVSQTPKYLVTQMGNDKSIKCEQNLGHDTMYWYKQDSKKFLKIMFSYNNKELIINETVPNRFSPKSPDKAHLNLHINSLELGDSAVYFCASSPVQYNEKLFFGSGTQLSVL.

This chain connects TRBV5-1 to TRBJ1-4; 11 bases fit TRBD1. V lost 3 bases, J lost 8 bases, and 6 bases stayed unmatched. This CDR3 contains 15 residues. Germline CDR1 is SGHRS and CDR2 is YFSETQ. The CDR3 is CASSSTGTGGEKLFF. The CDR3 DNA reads TGCGCCAGCAGCTCGACCGGGACAGGGGGAGAAAAACTGTTTTTT.

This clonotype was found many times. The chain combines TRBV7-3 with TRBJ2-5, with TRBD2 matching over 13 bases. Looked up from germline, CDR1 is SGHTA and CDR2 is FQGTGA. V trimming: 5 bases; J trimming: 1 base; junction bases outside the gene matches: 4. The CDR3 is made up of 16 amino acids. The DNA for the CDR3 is TGTGCCAGCAGCCCAGGGACTAGCGGGGTCCAAGAGACCCAGTACTTC. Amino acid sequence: CASSPGTSGVQETQYF.

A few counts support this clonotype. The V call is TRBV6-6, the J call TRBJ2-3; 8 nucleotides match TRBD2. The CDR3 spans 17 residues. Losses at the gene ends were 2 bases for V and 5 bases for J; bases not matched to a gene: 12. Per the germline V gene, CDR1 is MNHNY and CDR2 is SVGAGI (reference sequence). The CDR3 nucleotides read TGTGCCAGCAGTTACCCGGAGCGGGGGCTTCCCGTAGATACGCAGTATTTT. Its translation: CASSYPERGLPVDTQYF.

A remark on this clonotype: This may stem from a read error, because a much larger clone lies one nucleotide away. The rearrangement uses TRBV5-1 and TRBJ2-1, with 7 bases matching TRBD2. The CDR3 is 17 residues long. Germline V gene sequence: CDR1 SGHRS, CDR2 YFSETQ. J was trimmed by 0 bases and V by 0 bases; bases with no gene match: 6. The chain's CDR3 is CASSLEAGSNSYNEQFF. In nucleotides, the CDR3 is TGCGCCAGCAGCTTGGAAGCGGGGTCGAACTCCTACAATGAGCAGTTCTTC.

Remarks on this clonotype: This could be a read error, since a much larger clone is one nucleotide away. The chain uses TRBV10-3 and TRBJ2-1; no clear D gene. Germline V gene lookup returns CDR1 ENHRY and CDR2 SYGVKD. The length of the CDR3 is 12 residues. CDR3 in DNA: TGTGCCGTCAGTGGGTCGGTCTATGAGCAGTTCTTC. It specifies CAVSGSVYEQFF.

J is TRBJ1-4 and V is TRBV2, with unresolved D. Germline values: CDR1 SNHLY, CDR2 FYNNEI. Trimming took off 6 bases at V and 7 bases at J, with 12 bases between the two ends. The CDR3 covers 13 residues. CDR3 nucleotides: TGTGCCAGCAGGCCCCTAAGGAGTGAAAAACTGTTTTTT. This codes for CASRPLRSEKLFF.

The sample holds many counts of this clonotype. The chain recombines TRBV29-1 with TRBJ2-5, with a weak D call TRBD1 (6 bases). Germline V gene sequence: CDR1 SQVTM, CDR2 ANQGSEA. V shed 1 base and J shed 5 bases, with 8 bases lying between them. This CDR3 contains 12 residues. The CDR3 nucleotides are TGCAGCGTTGAAGGGGGGCCGGAGACCCAGTACTTC. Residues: CSVEGGPETQYF.

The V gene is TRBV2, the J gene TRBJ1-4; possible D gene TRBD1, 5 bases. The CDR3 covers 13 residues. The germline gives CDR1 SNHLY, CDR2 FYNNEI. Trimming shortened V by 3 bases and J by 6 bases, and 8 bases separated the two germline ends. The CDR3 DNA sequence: TGTGCCAGCAGTGAGGGGACCGATGAAAAACTGTTTTTT. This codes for CASSEGTDEKLFF.

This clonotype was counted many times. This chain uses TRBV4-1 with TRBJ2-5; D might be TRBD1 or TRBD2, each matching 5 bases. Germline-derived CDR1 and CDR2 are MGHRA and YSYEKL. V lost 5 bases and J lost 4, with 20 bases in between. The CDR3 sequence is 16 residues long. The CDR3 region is CASSNSEGRSGETQYF. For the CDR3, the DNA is TGCGCCAGCAGCAACTCCGAGGGGAGATCCGGAGAGACCCAGTACTTC.

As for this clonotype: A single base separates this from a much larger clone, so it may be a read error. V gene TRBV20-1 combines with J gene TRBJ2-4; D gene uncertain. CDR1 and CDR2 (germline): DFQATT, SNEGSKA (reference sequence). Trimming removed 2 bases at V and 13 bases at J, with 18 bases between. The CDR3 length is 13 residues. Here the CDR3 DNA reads TGCAGTGCTAGACCCTTCGGGCTTAATGAGCAGTACTTC. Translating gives CSARPFGLNEQYF.

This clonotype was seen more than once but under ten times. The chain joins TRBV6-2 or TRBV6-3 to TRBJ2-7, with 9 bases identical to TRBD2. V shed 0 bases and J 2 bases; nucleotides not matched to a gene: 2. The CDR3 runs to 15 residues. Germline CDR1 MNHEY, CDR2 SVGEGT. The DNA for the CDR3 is TGTGCCAGCAGTTACTCGACTAGCGGAACCTACGAGCAGTACTTC. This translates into CASSYSTSGTYEQYF.

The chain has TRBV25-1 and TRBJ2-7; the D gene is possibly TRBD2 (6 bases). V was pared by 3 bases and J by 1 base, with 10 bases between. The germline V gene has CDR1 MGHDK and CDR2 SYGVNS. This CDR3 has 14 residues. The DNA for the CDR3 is TGTGCCAGCAGTGAGCGGGACGTATCCTACGAGCAGTACTTC. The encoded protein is CASSERDVSYEQYF.

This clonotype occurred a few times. The CDR3 spells CASSLAANRETQYF. The CDR3 region has the DNA TGCGCCAGCAGCTTGGCGGCAAATAGGGAGACCCAGTACTTC. This chain joins TRBV5-1 and TRBJ2-5; D remains unclear. CDR1 is SGHRS, CDR2 YFSETQ, per germline. Deletions cut 0 bases from V and 5 bases from J, with 11 bases between. The CDR3 has 14 residues.

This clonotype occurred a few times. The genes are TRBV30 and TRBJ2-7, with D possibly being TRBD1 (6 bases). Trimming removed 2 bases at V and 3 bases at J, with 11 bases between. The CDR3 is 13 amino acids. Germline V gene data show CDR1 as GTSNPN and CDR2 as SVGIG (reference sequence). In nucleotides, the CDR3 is TGTGCCTGGAGTTCAGGGGCTAACTACGAGCAGTACTTC. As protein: CAWSSGANYEQYF.

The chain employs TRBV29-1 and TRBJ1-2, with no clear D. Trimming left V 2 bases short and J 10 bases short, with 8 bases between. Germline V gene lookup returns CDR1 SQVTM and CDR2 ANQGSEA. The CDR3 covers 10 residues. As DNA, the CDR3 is TGCAGCGTTGAACAGAATGACTACACCTTC. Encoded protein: CSVEQNDYTF.

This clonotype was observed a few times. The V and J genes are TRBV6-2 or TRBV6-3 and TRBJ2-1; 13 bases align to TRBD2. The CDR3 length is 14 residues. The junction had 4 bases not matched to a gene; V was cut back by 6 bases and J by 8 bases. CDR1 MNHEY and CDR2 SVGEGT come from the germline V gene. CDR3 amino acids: CASSGGTSGDEQFF. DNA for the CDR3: TGTGCCAGCAGCGGAGGGACTAGCGGGGATGAGCAGTTCTTC.

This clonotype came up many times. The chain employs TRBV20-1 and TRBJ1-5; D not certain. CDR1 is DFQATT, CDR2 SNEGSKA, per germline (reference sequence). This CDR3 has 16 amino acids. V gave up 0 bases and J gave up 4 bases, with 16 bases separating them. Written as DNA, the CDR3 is TGCAGTGCTAGAGATCTTAGTAACAGTCTAAATCAGCCCCAGCATTTT. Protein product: CSARDLSNSLNQPQHF.

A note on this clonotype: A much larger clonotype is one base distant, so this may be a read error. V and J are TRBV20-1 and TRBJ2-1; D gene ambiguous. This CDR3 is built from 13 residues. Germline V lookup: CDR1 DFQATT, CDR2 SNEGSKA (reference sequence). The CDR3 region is CSAEESSYNEQCF. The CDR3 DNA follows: TGCAGTGCCGAGGAAAGCTCCTACAATGAGCAGTGCTTC.

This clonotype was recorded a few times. The CDR3 sequence is CASSGLGLARNEQFF. The CDR3 DNA reads TGTGCCAGCAGTGGCCTGGGACTAGCTCGGAATGAGCAGTTCTTC. The chain joins TRBV12-3 or TRBV12-4 to TRBJ2-1; 9 bases line up with TRBD2. V shed 5 bases, J shed 7 bases, and the junction held 9 bases outside the gene matches. CDR3 length: 15 residues.

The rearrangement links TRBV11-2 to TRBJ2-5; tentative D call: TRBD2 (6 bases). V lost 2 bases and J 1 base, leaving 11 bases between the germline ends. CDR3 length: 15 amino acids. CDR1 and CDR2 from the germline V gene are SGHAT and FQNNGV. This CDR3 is CASSLIHGGQETQYF. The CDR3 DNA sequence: TGTGCCAGCAGCTTAATCCACGGGGGCCAAGAGACCCAGTACTTC.

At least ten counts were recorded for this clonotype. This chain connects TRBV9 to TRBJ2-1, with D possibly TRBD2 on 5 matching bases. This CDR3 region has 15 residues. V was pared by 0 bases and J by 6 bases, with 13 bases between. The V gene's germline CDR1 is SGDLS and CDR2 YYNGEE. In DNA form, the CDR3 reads TGTGCCAGCAGCGTAGCAACCCTAGCCACCAATGAGCAGTTCTTC. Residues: CASSVATLATNEQFF.

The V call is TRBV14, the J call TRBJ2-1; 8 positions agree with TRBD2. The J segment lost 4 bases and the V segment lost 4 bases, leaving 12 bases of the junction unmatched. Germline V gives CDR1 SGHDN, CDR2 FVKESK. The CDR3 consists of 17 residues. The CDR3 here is CASSLPRIRGGYNEQFF. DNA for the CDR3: TGTGCCAGCAGCCTCCCTCGGATACGCGGGGGGTACAATGAGCAGTTCTTC.

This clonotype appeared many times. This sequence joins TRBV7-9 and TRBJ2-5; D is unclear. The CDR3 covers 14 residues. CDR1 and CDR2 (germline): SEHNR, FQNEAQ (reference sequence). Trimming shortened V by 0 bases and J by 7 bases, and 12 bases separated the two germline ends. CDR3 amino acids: CASSLAGQYATQYF. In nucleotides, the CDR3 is TGTGCCAGCAGCTTAGCGGGCCAGTACGCGACCCAGTACTTC.

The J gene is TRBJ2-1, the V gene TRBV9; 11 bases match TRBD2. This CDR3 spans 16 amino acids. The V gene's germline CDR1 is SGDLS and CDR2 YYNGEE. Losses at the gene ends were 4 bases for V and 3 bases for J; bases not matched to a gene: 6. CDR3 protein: CASSNRLAGSYNEQFF. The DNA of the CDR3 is TGTGCCAGCAGCAATAGACTAGCGGGGAGCTACAATGAGCAGTTCTTC.

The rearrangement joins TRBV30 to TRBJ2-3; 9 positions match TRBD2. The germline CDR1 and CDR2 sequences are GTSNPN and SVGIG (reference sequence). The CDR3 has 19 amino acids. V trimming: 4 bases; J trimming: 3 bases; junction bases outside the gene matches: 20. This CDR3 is CAWNSRRVGASGATDTQYF. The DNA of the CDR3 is TGTGCCTGGAACTCTCGCAGGGTGGGCGCTAGCGGGGCTACAGATACGCAGTATTTT.

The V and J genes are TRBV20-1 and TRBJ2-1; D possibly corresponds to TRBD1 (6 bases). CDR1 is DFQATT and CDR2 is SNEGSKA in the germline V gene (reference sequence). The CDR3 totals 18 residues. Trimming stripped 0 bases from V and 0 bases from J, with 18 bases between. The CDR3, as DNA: TGCAGTGCTAGAGATGCGACATTGGCAGGGGCCTCCTACAATGAGCAGTTCTTC. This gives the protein CSARDATLAGASYNEQFF.

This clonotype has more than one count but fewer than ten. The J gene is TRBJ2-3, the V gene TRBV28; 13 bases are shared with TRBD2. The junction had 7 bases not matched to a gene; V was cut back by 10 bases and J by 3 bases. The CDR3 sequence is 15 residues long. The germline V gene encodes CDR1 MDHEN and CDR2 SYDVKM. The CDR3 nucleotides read TGTGCCATCGGGGGACTAGCGGGGATTACAGATACGCAGTATTTT. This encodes CAIGGLAGITDTQYF.

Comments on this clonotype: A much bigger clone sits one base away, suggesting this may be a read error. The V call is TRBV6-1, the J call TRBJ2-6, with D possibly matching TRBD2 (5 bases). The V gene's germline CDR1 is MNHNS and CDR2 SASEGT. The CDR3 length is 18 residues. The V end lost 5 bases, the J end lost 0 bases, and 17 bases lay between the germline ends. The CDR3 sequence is CASSRTEVGSSGANVLTF. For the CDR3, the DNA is TGTGCCAGCAGTAGGACGGAAGTAGGGAGCTCTGGGGCCAACGTCCTGACTTTC.

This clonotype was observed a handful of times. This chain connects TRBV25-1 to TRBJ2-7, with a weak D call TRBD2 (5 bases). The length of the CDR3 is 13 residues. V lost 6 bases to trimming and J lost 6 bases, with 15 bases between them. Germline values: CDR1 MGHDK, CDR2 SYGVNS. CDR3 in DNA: TGTGCCAGCAGCGACCGGGATCACAGCGAGCAGTACTTC. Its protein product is CASSDRDHSEQYF.